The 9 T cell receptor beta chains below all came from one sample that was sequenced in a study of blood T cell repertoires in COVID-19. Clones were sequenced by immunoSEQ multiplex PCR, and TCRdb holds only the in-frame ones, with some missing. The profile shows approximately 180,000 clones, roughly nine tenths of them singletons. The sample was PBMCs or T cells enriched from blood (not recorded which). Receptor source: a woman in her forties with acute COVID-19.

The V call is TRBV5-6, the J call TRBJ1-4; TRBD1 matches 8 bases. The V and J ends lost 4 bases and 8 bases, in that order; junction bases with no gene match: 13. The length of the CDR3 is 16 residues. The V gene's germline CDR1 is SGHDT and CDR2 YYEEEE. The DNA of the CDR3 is TGTGCCAGCAGCCGGGTACAGGGGGTCCAGGGAGAAAAACTGTTTTTT. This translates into CASSRVQGVQGEKLFF.

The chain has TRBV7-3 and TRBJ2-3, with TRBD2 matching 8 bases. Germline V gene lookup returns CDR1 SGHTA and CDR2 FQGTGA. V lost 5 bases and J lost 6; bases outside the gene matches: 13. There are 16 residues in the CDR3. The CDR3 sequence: CASSPGGSGGTDTQYF. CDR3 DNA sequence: TGTGCCAGCAGCCCGGGGGGCAGCGGGGGTACGGATACGCAGTATTTT.

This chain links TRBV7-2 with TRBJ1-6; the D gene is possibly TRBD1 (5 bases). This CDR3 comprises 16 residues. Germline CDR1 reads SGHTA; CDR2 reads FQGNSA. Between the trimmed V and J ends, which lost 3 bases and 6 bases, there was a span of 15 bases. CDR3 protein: CASSLSPGHGNSPLHF. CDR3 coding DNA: TGTGCCAGCAGCTTGAGTCCAGGGCATGGTAATTCACCCCTCCACTTT.

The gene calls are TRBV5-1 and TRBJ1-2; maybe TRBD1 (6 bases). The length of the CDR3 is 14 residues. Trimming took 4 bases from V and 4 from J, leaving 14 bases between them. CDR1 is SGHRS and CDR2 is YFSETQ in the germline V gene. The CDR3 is CASSGAGETYGYTF. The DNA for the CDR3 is TGCGCCAGCAGCGGGGCAGGGGAGACCTATGGCTACACCTTC.

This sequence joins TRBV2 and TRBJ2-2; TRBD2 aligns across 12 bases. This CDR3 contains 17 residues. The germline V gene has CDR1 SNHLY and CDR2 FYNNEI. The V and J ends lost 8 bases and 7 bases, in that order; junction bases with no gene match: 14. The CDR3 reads CASLARRLAGAGGELFF. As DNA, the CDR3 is TGTGCCAGCCTCGCTAGGAGACTAGCGGGAGCCGGCGGGGAGCTGTTTTTT.

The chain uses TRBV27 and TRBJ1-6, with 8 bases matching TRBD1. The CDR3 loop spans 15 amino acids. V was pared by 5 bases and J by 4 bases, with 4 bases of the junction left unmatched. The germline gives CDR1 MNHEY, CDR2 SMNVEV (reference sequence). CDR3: CASSHRQGYNSPLHF. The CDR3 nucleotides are TGTGCCAGCAGTCATCGACAGGGGTATAATTCACCCCTCCACTTT.

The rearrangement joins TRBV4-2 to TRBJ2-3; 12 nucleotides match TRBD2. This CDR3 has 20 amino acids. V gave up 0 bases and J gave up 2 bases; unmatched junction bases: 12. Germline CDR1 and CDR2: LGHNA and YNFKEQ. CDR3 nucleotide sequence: TGTGCCAGCAGCCAAGATGGACTAGCGGGGTGGGAACCCTTCACAGATACGCAGTATTTT. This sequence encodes CASSQDGLAGWEPFTDTQYF.

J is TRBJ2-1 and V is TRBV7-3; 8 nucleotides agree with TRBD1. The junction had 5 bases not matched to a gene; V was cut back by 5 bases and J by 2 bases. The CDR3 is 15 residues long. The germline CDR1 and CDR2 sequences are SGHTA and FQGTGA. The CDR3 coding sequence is TGTGCCAGCAGCCCGAGGACAGGGACCTACAATGAGCAGTTCTTC. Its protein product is CASSPRTGTYNEQFF.

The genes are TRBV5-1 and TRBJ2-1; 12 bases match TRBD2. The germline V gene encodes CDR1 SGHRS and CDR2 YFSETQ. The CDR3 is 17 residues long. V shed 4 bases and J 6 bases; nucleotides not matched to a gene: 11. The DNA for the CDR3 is TGCGCCAGCAGCCTATCAGGGCTAGCGGGGGGGCGCAATGAGCAGTTCTTC. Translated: CASSLSGLAGGRNEQFF. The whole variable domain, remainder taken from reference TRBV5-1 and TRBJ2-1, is KAGVTQTPRYLIKTRGQQVTLSCSPISGHRSVSWYQQTPGQGLQFLFEYFSETQRNKGNFPGRFSGRQFSNSRSEMNVSTLELGDSALYLCASSLSGLAGGRNEQFFGPGTRLTVL.